This is a list of T cell receptor beta chains from one sample in a study of CD8 T cells in ankylosing spondylitis. TCRdb recomputed calls from the 5' RACE reads with MiXCR, one row per CDR3 protein. This sample has about 840,000 distinct CDR3 sequences, with 10% to 15% found just once. The specimen sequenced was blood, either unsorted or a sorted T cell fraction (not recorded which). Receptor source: a male donor with ankylosing spondylitis. CDR3s include the opening cysteine and the closing phenylalanine or tryptophan. The D gene is left open where the match is weak. A clone size is listed for some rows: how often the clone was seen (once, few, many), or a class if it is expanded.

DNA: TGTGCCAGCTCACTGACCACCGGGACAGGCTCCTACAATGAGCAGTTCTTC
CDR3: CASSLTTGTGSYNEQFF
D: TRBD1
J: TRBJ2-1
size: few
V: TRBV18

DNA: TGTGCCAGCAGCTTAGCCGGACAGTATCAGCCCCAGCATTTT
CDR3: CASSLAGQYQPQHF
D: NA
J: TRBJ1-5
size: few
V: TRBV7-2

DNA: TGCACTGCTTACAGGGGGGGCGGCAATCAGCCCCAGCATTTT
CDR3: CTAYRGGGNQPQHF
D: TRBD1
J: TRBJ1-5
size: NA
V: TRBV20-1

DNA: TGCAGTGCTATGGCTGGGAGAGATACGCAGTATTTT
CDR3: CSAMAGRDTQYF
D: NA
J: TRBJ2-3
size: many
V: TRBV20-1

DNA: TGTGCCAGCAGCCACCCTGCCCCGACTAGCGGGAGTATCGACGAGCAGTACTTC
CDR3: CASSHPAPTSGSIDEQYF
D: TRBD2
J: TRBJ2-7
size: few
V: TRBV4-2

DNA: TGTGCCACCAGGCGCTTACGAAACACTGAAGCTTTCTTT
CDR3: CATRRLRNTEAFF
D: NA
J: TRBJ1-1
size: many
V: TRBV28

DNA: TGTGCCATAGGACACGGCAGCAATCAGCCCCAGCATTTT
CDR3: CAIGHGSNQPQHF
D: NA
J: TRBJ1-5
size: few
V: TRBV10-3

DNA: TGCAGTGCTCAAGGAGGGGCTAGTAGAGAAAAACTGTTTTTT
CDR3: CSAQGGASREKLFF
D: NA
J: TRBJ1-4
size: few
V: TRBV20-1

DNA: TGCGCCAGCAGCCAAGTCGACATTATCAGGCTAACTAATGAAAAACTGTTTTTT
CDR3: CASSQVDIIRLTNEKLFF
D: NA
J: TRBJ1-4
size: few
V: TRBV4-3

DNA: TGCAGCGTTGACCCAGGGGTGTTGGCTTTCTTT
CDR3: CSVDPGVLAFF
D: NA
J: TRBJ1-1
size: NA
V: TRBV29-1

DNA: TGCGCCAGCCGGACTAGCGGGAGGGCCTACGAGCAGTACTTC
CDR3: CASRTSGRAYEQYF
D: TRBD2
J: TRBJ2-7
size: NA
V: TRBV4-1

DNA: TGCAGTGCCGGGACCGGACCGGGTCAGCCCCAGCATTTT
CDR3: CSAGTGPGQPQHF
D: NA
J: TRBJ1-5
size: few
V: TRBV20-1

DNA: TGTGCCAGTAGCTACTCCCTGGGGCAGGGGTACACCGGGGAGCTGTTTTTT
CDR3: CASSYSLGQGYTGELFF
D: NA
J: TRBJ2-2
size: few
V: TRBV19

DNA: TGCGCCAGCAGCCTATACAGGGGTAGGGACAATGAGCAGTTCTTC
CDR3: CASSLYRGRDNEQFF
D: TRBD1
J: TRBJ2-1
size: many
V: TRBV5-1

DNA: TGCGCCAGCAGCCAAGACAGGGTCTCGTGGAATGAGCAGTTCTTC
CDR3: CASSQDRVSWNEQFF
D: NA
J: TRBJ2-1
size: many
V: TRBV4-1

DNA: TGCAGTGCTAGGAGTACGGGGGATGGGGGGCAGTACTTC
CDR3: CSARSTGDGGQYF
D: NA
J: TRBJ2-7
size: once
V: TRBV20-1

DNA: TGTGCCAGCCGAAAAATGGACAGGGGGCTCGGGGCCAACGTCCTGACTTTC
CDR3: CASRKMDRGLGANVLTF
D: TRBD1
J: TRBJ2-6
size: NA
V: TRBV6-1

DNA: TGTGCCATCAGTGAGTCGGAGTACAATGAGCAGTTCTTC
CDR3: CAISESEYNEQFF
D: NA
J: TRBJ2-1
size: many
V: TRBV10-3

DNA: TGCGCCAGCCGTTCGGGGTTCCAAGAGACCCAGTACTTC
CDR3: CASRSGFQETQYF
D: NA
J: TRBJ2-5
size: NA
V: TRBV4-1

DNA: TGTGCCGTAAGGAGATCCTCTGGGGCCAACGTCCTGACTTTC
CDR3: CAVRRSSGANVLTF
D: NA
J: TRBJ2-6
size: NA
V: TRBV27

DNA: TGTGCCAGCATTCTAGACAGCACAGATACGCAGTATTTT
CDR3: CASILDSTDTQYF
D: NA
J: TRBJ2-3
size: NA
V: TRBV5-6

DNA: TGCGCCAGCAGCAGGGGGCCTAGCGGGGGCACAGATACGCAGTATTTT
CDR3: CASSRGPSGGTDTQYF
D: TRBD2
J: TRBJ2-3
size: NA
V: TRBV5-1

DNA: TGCAGCGTCCTACGAGTATACGCTCGAGATACCCAGTACTTC
CDR3: CSVLRVYARDTQYF
D: NA
J: TRBJ2-5
size: NA
V: TRBV29-1

DNA: TGTGCCAGCACCCTGAGCGGGGCCAAGGGGGAGACCCAGTACTTC
CDR3: CASTLSGAKGETQYF
D: TRBD2
J: TRBJ2-5
size: few
V: TRBV6-1

DNA: TGTGCCAGCTCGGGACTAGCGGGGGGCGATGAGCAGTTCTTC
CDR3: CASSGLAGGDEQFF
D: TRBD2
J: TRBJ2-1
size: few
V: TRBV18

DNA: TGTGCCAGCTCGTCGGACAGGGTGAAGGAGCAGTACTTC
CDR3: CASSSDRVKEQYF
D: TRBD1
J: TRBJ2-7
size: NA
V: TRBV18

DNA: TGTGCCAGCAGCCCTGCCGGAGGGTCCATCCACGAGCAGTACTTC
CDR3: CASSPAGGSIHEQYF
D: NA
J: TRBJ2-7
size: few
V: TRBV7-9

DNA: TGCAGTGCCACCCGGACAGCAGATACGCAGTATTTT
CDR3: CSATRTADTQYF
D: NA
J: TRBJ2-3
size: many
V: TRBV20-1

DNA: TGTGCCAGCAGTCAGAGCGGGAGGGCCCGAGACACCGGGGAGCTGTTTTTT
CDR3: CASSQSGRARDTGELFF
D: TRBD2
J: TRBJ2-2
size: few
V: TRBV6-1

DNA: TGCAGTGCTAGATTGGCAGGAGCGGCCACCGGGGAGCTGTTTTTT
CDR3: CSARLAGAATGELFF
D: NA
J: TRBJ2-2
size: few
V: TRBV20-1

DNA: TGTGCCAGCAGCTTAGAGGGGGCACGCACTGAAGCTTTCTTT
CDR3: CASSLEGARTEAFF
D: TRBD1
J: TRBJ1-1
size: NA
V: TRBV7-3

DNA: TGTGCCAGCAGTTTATTTGCAGGGAGGGGTGAAAAACTGTTTTTT
CDR3: CASSLFAGRGEKLFF
D: NA
J: TRBJ1-4
size: NA
V: TRBV6-5

DNA: TGCAGTGCCGCCCCTGGGCATGGTGAAAAACTGTTTTTT
CDR3: CSAAPGHGEKLFF
D: NA
J: TRBJ1-4
size: few
V: TRBV20-1

DNA: TGTGCCAGCAGCTCAAAGCACGAGCAGTACTTC
CDR3: CASSSKHEQYF
D: NA
J: TRBJ2-7
size: NA
V: TRBV7-2

DNA: TGTGCCAGCAGTTTTGTATCCCACTATGGCTACACCTTC
CDR3: CASSFVSHYGYTF
D: NA
J: TRBJ1-2
size: few
V: TRBV6-5

DNA: TGTGCCAGCAGCTTGGGGCCAACAGGGGTACTATCCTACGAGCAGTACTTC
CDR3: CASSLGPTGVLSYEQYF
D: TRBD1
J: TRBJ2-7
size: NA
V: TRBV5-4

DNA: TGTGCCAGCAGTTTAAAGGGACTAGCGGACTACGAGCAGTACTTC
CDR3: CASSLKGLADYEQYF
D: TRBD2
J: TRBJ2-7
size: NA
V: TRBV27

DNA: TGCGCCAGCAGCCAGTTACGACAGGAATTCCTGAACACCGGGGAGCTGTTTTTT
CDR3: CASSQLRQEFLNTGELFF
D: NA
J: TRBJ2-2
size: few
V: TRBV4-3

DNA: TGTGCCAGCAGCTTGATGTCGAACACTGAAGCTTTCTTT
CDR3: CASSLMSNTEAFF
D: NA
J: TRBJ1-1
size: few
V: TRBV7-2

DNA: TGTGCCAGCAGCCAAGAATTGGGGAGGGCTACGCAGTATTTT
CDR3: CASSQELGRATQYF
D: TRBD2
J: TRBJ2-3
size: NA
V: TRBV4-2

DNA: TGTGCCAGCTCATCATTGTCAGGCCCGGGCGGCTACACCTTC
CDR3: CASSSLSGPGGYTF
D: NA
J: TRBJ1-2
size: few
V: TRBV18

DNA: TGCGCCAGCAGCTTGGACTACTACGAGCAGTACTTC
CDR3: CASSLDYYEQYF
D: NA
J: TRBJ2-7
size: many
V: TRBV5-1

DNA: TGTGCCAGCAGCGTAACGGGGGCGGCGTACAATGAGCAGTTCTTC
CDR3: CASSVTGAAYNEQFF
D: NA
J: TRBJ2-1
size: few
V: TRBV9

DNA: TGTGCCAGCAGTTTCCGGGACAGGGACGATCAGCCCCAGCATTTT
CDR3: CASSFRDRDDQPQHF
D: TRBD1
J: TRBJ1-5
size: NA
V: TRBV12-3/TRBV12-4

DNA: TGTGCCAGCAGTTTATTTAGCCTAGCGGGCCCTTCTAGCACAGATACGCAGTATTTT
CDR3: CASSLFSLAGPSSTDTQYF
D: TRBD2
J: TRBJ2-3
size: NA
V: TRBV27

DNA: TGTGCCAGCATTGACCAAACTGAGACCCAGTACTTC
CDR3: CASIDQTETQYF
D: NA
J: TRBJ2-5
size: many
V: TRBV6-5

DNA: TGTGCCAGCAGTTTGTCGGGCCGGACAGGGGAAGAGACCCAGTACTTC
CDR3: CASSLSGRTGEETQYF
D: TRBD1
J: TRBJ2-5
size: NA
V: TRBV12-3/TRBV12-4